These T cell receptor beta chains were read from a single sample in a study of T cell repertoires in cytomegalovirus infection. What these receptors recognize is not known. TCRdb redid the calling of the reads with MiXCR, one entry per CDR3 protein. This table has approximately 30,000 distinct CDR3 sequences, under 20% appearing once. The material sequenced was CD8+ T cells from cultured PBMCs, taken from culture after CMV antigen stimulation. These receptor sequences come from a human donor in good health (CMV status not recorded). Some clones in this sample may be carry-over from other donors' samples. The CDR3 runs from the conserved cysteine through the conserved F or W. The order of the fields is V gene, clone size, D gene, J gene, CDR3 protein, CDR3 DNA. D genes are given only for firm matches. Expanded clones are given a class, and other clones once, few, many or no size at all.

v_call: TRBV14
clone_size: few
d_call: -
j_call: TRBJ1-2
cdr3_aa: CASSQEYVALDGYTF
cdr3_nt: TGTGCCAGCAGCCAAGAGTACGTCGCGCTAGATGGCTACACCTTC

v_call: TRBV20-1
clone_size: few
d_call: -
j_call: TRBJ1-1
cdr3_aa: CSMKDRGDTEAFF
cdr3_nt: TGCAGTATGAAGGACCGGGGCGACACTGAAGCTTTCTTT

v_call: TRBV6-1
clone_size: -
d_call: -
j_call: TRBJ1-2
cdr3_aa: CASRGVRGYDYGYTF
cdr3_nt: TGTGCCTCCCGAGGTGTGAGGGGATATGACTATGGCTACACCTTC

v_call: TRBV6-6
clone_size: -
d_call: -
j_call: TRBJ1-6
cdr3_aa: CASSYEGGGRSPLHF
cdr3_nt: TGTGCCAGCAGTTACGAAGGCGGTGGTAGGTCACCCCTCCACTTT

v_call: TRBV10-3
clone_size: -
d_call: -
j_call: TRBJ2-1
cdr3_aa: CAISGSYSYNEQFF
cdr3_nt: TGTGCCATCAGTGGAAGTTATTCATACAATGAGCAGTTCTTC

v_call: TRBV6-1
clone_size: many
d_call: -
j_call: TRBJ1-4
cdr3_aa: CASREDINEKLFF
cdr3_nt: TGTGCGTCCAGGGAGGATATTAATGAAAAACTGTTTTTT

v_call: TRBV7-6
clone_size: few
d_call: TRBD2
j_call: TRBJ2-3
cdr3_aa: CASSSHSGGATDTQYF
cdr3_nt: TGTGCCAGCAGCTCACATAGCGGGGGGGCTACAGATACGCAGTATTTT

v_call: TRBV7-2
clone_size: few
d_call: TRBD2
j_call: TRBJ2-2
cdr3_aa: CASSARWDTSGSNTGELFF
cdr3_nt: TGTGCCAGCAGCGCTAGGTGGGATACTAGCGGGTCGAACACCGGGGAGCTGTTTTTT

v_call: TRBV19
clone_size: -
d_call: -
j_call: TRBJ1-5
cdr3_aa: CASSITSNQPQHF
cdr3_nt: TGTGCCAGTAGTATAACGAGCAATCAGCCCCAGCATTTT

v_call: TRBV7-2
clone_size: -
d_call: TRBD1
j_call: TRBJ1-2
cdr3_aa: CASSLGTGAYGYTF
cdr3_nt: TGTGCCAGCAGCTTAGGGACAGGCGCATATGGCTACACCTTC

v_call: TRBV7-9
clone_size: -
d_call: TRBD2
j_call: TRBJ2-1
cdr3_aa: CASSPSGTSGINEQFF
cdr3_nt: TGTGCCAGCAGCCCATCCGGGACTAGCGGGATTAATGAGCAGTTCTTC

v_call: TRBV19
clone_size: many
d_call: -
j_call: TRBJ1-1
cdr3_aa: CASSIKGTATEAFF
cdr3_nt: TGTGCCAGTAGTATAAAGGGGACTGCCACTGAAGCTTTCTTT

v_call: TRBV6-6
clone_size: -
d_call: TRBD2
j_call: TRBJ2-2
cdr3_aa: CASILAGAHTGELFF
cdr3_nt: TGTGCCAGCATTCTAGCGGGGGCACACACCGGGGAGCTGTTTTTT

v_call: TRBV7-8
clone_size: -
d_call: -
j_call: TRBJ2-1
cdr3_aa: CASSQTGNNEQFF
cdr3_nt: TGTGCCAGCAGCCAAACAGGGAACAATGAGCAGTTCTTC

v_call: TRBV4-1
clone_size: many
d_call: -
j_call: TRBJ1-5
cdr3_aa: CASSQVGLSEPQHF
cdr3_nt: TGCGCCAGCAGCCAAGTTGGGCTTAGCGAGCCCCAGCATTTT

v_call: TRBV7-8
clone_size: -
d_call: TRBD1
j_call: TRBJ2-3
cdr3_aa: CASGVRRTGTIMQYF
cdr3_nt: TGTGCCAGCGGCGTCCGTAGGACAGGCACCATAATGCAGTATTTT

v_call: TRBV6-2/TRBV6-3
clone_size: -
d_call: -
j_call: TRBJ1-2
cdr3_aa: CVLEREINYGYTF
cdr3_nt: TGTGTTCTGGAGCGCGAGATTAACTATGGCTACACCTTC

v_call: TRBV10-3
clone_size: few
d_call: -
j_call: TRBJ2-7
cdr3_aa: CAISEGPSFAYEQYF
cdr3_nt: TGTGCCATCAGTGAAGGTCCTAGCTTTGCTTACGAGCAGTACTTC

v_call: TRBV27
clone_size: -
d_call: TRBD1
j_call: TRBJ2-1
cdr3_aa: CASSITGVNEQFF
cdr3_nt: TGTGCCAGCAGCATAACAGGGGTCAATGAGCAGTTCTTC

v_call: TRBV4-3
clone_size: few
d_call: -
j_call: TRBJ2-1
cdr3_aa: CASSPEGGSHNEQFF
cdr3_nt: TGCGCCAGCAGCCCGGAAGGGGGGAGCCACAATGAGCAGTTCTTC

v_call: TRBV6-1
clone_size: few
d_call: TRBD2
j_call: TRBJ2-1
cdr3_aa: CASTQEGGSISEQFF
cdr3_nt: TGTGCCAGCACCCAGGAGGGCGGGAGTATATCTGAGCAGTTCTTC

v_call: TRBV7-9
clone_size: few
d_call: -
j_call: TRBJ1-1
cdr3_aa: CASSSPLNTEAFF
cdr3_nt: TGTGCCAGCAGCTCGCCATTGAACACTGAAGCTTTCTTT

v_call: TRBV27
clone_size: few
d_call: TRBD1
j_call: TRBJ1-4
cdr3_aa: CASSPGGGRGEKLFF
cdr3_nt: TGTGCCAGCAGTCCAGGGGGGGGTCGTGGAGAAAAACTGTTTTTT

v_call: TRBV20-1
clone_size: -
d_call: TRBD2
j_call: TRBJ2-5
cdr3_aa: CSAPTSGGARETQYF
cdr3_nt: TGCAGTGCCCCGACTAGCGGGGGGGCCAGAGAGACCCAGTACTTC

v_call: TRBV20-1
clone_size: many
d_call: -
j_call: TRBJ2-4
cdr3_aa: CSARVSGGSKNIQYF
cdr3_nt: TGCAGTGCTAGAGTTTCCGGTGGGTCCAAAAACATTCAGTACTTC

v_call: TRBV29-1
clone_size: few
d_call: -
j_call: TRBJ2-7
cdr3_aa: CSVEDGDYEQYF
cdr3_nt: TGCAGCGTTGAGGATGGGGACTACGAGCAGTACTTC

v_call: TRBV6-5
clone_size: few
d_call: -
j_call: TRBJ2-6
cdr3_aa: CASSDSGANVLTF
cdr3_nt: TGTGCCAGCAGCGATTCTGGGGCCAACGTCCTGACTTTC

v_call: TRBV6-2/TRBV6-3
clone_size: many
d_call: -
j_call: TRBJ1-5
cdr3_aa: CASSYVRFGSNQPQHF
cdr3_nt: TGTGCCAGCAGTTACGTAAGGTTCGGGAGCAATCAGCCCCAGCATTTT

v_call: TRBV7-9
clone_size: -
d_call: -
j_call: TRBJ1-5
cdr3_aa: CASSGGGSRPRHF
cdr3_nt: TGTGCCAGCAGCGGGGGGGGTAGTAGGCCCCGGCATTTT

v_call: TRBV6-6
clone_size: -
d_call: -
j_call: TRBJ2-7
cdr3_aa: CASSKRDTPSWDEQYF
cdr3_nt: TGTGCCAGCAGTAAAAGGGACACCCCCTCCTGGGACGAGCAGTACTTC

v_call: TRBV7-8
clone_size: -
d_call: TRBD1
j_call: TRBJ2-6
cdr3_aa: CASSATGGTGANVLTF
cdr3_nt: TGTGCCAGCAGCGCAACAGGGGGGACTGGGGCCAACGTCCTGACTTTC